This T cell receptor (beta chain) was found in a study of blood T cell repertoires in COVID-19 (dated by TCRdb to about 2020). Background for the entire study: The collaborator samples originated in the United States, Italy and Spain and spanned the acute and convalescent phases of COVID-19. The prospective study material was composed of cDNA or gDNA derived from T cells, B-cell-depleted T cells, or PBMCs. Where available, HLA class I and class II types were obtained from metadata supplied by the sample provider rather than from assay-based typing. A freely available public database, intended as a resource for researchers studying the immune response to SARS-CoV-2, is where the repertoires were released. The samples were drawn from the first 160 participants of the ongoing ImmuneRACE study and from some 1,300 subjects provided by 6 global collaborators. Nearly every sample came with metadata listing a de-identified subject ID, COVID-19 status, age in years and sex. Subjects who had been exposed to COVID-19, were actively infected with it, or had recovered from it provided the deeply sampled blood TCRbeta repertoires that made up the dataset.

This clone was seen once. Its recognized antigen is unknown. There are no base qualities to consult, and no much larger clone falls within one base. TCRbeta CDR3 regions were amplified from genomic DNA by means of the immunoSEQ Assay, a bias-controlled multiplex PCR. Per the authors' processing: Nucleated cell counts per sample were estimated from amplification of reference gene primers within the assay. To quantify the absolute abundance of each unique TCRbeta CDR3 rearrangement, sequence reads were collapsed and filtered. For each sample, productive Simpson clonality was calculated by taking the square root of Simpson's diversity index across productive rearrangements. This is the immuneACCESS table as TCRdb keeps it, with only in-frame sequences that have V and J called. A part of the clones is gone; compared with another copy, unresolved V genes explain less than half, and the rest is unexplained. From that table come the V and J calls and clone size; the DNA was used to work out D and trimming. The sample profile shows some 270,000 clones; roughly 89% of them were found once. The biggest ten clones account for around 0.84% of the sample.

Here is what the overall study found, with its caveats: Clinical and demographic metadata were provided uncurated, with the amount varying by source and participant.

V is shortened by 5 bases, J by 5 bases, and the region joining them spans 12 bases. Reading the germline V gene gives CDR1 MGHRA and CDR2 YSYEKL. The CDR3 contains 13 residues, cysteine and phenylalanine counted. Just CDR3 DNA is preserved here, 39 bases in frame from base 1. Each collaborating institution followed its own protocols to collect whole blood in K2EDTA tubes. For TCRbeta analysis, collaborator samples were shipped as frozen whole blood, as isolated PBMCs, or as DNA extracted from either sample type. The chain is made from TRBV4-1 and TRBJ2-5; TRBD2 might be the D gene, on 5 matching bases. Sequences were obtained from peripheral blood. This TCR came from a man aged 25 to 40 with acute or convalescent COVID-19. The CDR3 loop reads CASSDPSRETQYF. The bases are TGCGCCAGCAGCGATCCTAGCCGGGAGACCCAGTACTTC.